This T cell receptor (beta chain) was identified during a study of CD8 T cells in Susac syndrome. Reverse transcription used roughly 0.5 to 1 ug RNA and random hexamers. One entry per CDR3 protein results from TCRdb running MiXCR on the immunoSEQ multiplex PCR reads. Among approximately 130,000 distinct CDR3 sequences, under 95% were seen once, and the ten largest hold about 0.25%. Sequencing targeted TCR beta in blood CD8+ and CD4+ T cells. The multiple sclerosis control group was made up of treatment-naive patients with stable or active relapsing-remitting disease. Negative isolation yielded CD4+ and CD8+ T cells, and FACS enriched TEMRA cells. Germline V gene lookup returns CDR1 SEHNR and CDR2 FQNEAQ (reference sequence). The CDR3 runs 13 residues. Trimming cost V 4 bases and J 3 bases, with 10 bases left between them. Concerning this clonotype itself: Its matching antigen is unknown.

Whole-study results and caveats: The study's TCR sequencing and HLA analysis drew on a certain number of individuals. That number was acknowledged as relatively small.

The sequencing sample was made of CD8+ T cells from PBMCs. The chain recombines TRBV7-9 with TRBJ2-7; possible D gene TRBD2, 5 bases. The origin of this receptor is a human donor with multiple sclerosis. This chain's CDR3 is CASSYRTVYEQYF. The CDR3, as DNA: TGTGCCAGCAGCTATCGGACTGTCTACGAGCAGTACTTC.